The sequence of this T cell receptor beta chain was determined in a study of a mutant IDH1 vaccine in newly diagnosed glioma. Findings and caveats of the study: Pseudoprogression apparently tracked independently of changes in top peripheral T cell clonotypes.

About this clone itself: Its antigen is not known.

Assay: immunoSEQ multiplex PCR; the TCRdb copy retains only in-frame clones and omits some. Among about 50,000 clones listed, approximately 88% were seen once. The time point was: week 47, end of study. Vaccination used 300 ug of mutant IDH1 20-mer peptide per dose, with topical imiquimod. Eight vaccinations were given in weeks 1, 3, 5, 7, 11, 15, 19 and 23. CDR1 MGHRA and CDR2 YSYEKL come from the germline V gene. CDR3 size: 15 residues. V shed 3 bases and J shed 7 bases, with 15 bases lying between them. This rearrangement joins TRBV4-1 to TRBJ2-2; possible D gene TRBD2, 7 bases. The receptor was derived from a woman aged 30 to 39 with glioma. Some clones in this sample may be carry-over from other donors' samples. The specimen comprised PBMCs, sampled from a glioma patient whose treatment included an IDH1 peptide vaccine. CDR3 nucleotide sequence: TGCGCCAGCAGCCAGGGGGCGGGGGCTAGCGGGGAGCTGTTTTTT. Translation gives CASSQGAGASGELFF.